The clone carrying this T cell receptor (beta chain) was recorded at least ten times. The antigen remains unidentified. The sample belongs to a study of identical twins. Study-wide results and limits: Abundant beta clonotypes from cord blood bore fewer insertions; memory repertoires lacked this pattern.

J was trimmed by 5 bases and V by 1 base; bases with no gene match: 12. The CDR3 spans 18 residues. Germline CDR1 LGHNA, CDR2 YSLEER. TCRdb used MiXCR to reprocess the 5' RACE reads, holding one entry per CDR3 protein. The sample holds roughly 280,000 distinct CDR3 sequences, 8% to 9.5% seen once. The sample was also linked to a second study, of yellow fever vaccine responses in identical twins.

This TCR came from a woman under 30 in good health. The V gene is TRBV4-3, the J gene TRBJ2-2; 8 positions match TRBD1. Sequencing was carried out using CD8+ T cells sorted from blood. This CDR3 is CASSQVQGAGFRTGELFF. Written as DNA, the CDR3 is TGCGCCAGCAGCCAAGTTCAGGGGGCAGGGTTCCGTACCGGGGAGCTGTTTTTT.